These 17 T cell receptor beta chains originate from one sample sequenced in a study of CD8+ T cells in alopecia areata. Extraction and reverse transcription of RNA yielded cDNA as the sequencing template. Here immunoSEQ multiplex PCR was the method, and the copy in TCRdb shows in-frame clones only, minus some. The sample carries more than 200,000 clones, 64% recorded once. The treatment was: oral pan-JAK inhibitor, 5-10 mg twice daily. The sample consisted of CD4+ T cells sorted from blood, taken at week 4, from a patient treated with tofacitinib. Receptors originate from a human donor with alopecia areata.

This clone was detected only a few times. The chain joins TRBV5-6 to TRBJ2-7; 7 bases map to TRBD1. The CDR3 is 12 residues long. The V and J ends lost 6 bases and 2 bases, in that order; junction bases with no gene match: 2. Germline V gives CDR1 SGHDT, CDR2 YYEEEE. The CDR3 reads CASNRGTYEQYF. The CDR3 DNA is TGTGCCAGCAACAGGGGAACCTACGAGCAGTACTTC.

The V gene is TRBV5-6, the J gene TRBJ1-5; 11 bases fit TRBD1. Germline lookup yields CDR1 SGHDT and CDR2 YYEEEE. The V segment lost 0 bases and the J segment 6 bases; nucleotides outside the gene matches: 5. CDR3 size: 16 residues. The CDR3 protein is CASSLGTGGSSQPQHF. For the CDR3, the DNA is TGTGCCAGCAGCTTGGGGACAGGGGGCTCCAGTCAGCCCCAGCATTTT.

The chain uses TRBV29-1 and TRBJ2-7, with unresolved D. Trimming left V 2 bases short and J 6 bases short, with 8 bases between. CDR3 length equals 11 residues. CDR1 SQVTM and CDR2 ANQGSEA come from the germline V gene. The CDR3 DNA follows: TGCAGCGTTGAACTCTGGTCCGAGCAGTACTTC. As protein: CSVELWSEQYF.

The V gene is TRBV29-1, the J gene TRBJ2-4; 9 bases line up with TRBD1. J lost 9 bases, V lost 7 bases, and 7 bases had no gene match. The CDR3 sequence is 12 residues long. Germline V lookup: CDR1 SQVTM, CDR2 ANQGSEA. CDR3 nucleotide sequence: TGCAGCGCACAACAGGGACAGGGCATTCAGTACTTC. Its translation is CSAQQGQGIQYF.

V is TRBV7-2 and J is TRBJ1-5; no clear D. The CDR3 loop spans 17 amino acids. CDR1 and CDR2 from the germline V gene are SGHTA and FQGNSA. Trimming left V 2 bases short and J 0 bases short, with 14 bases between. The CDR3 DNA is TGTGCCAGCAGCTTATCCGCAGTCCTCTATAGCAATCAGCCCCAGCATTTT. Translating gives CASSLSAVLYSNQPQHF.

The CDR3 DNA reads as TGTGCCAGCAGCTTAGGGCTGGGTTCCTACGAGCAGTACTTC. Amino acids: CASSLGLGSYEQYF. The rearrangement links TRBV7-9 to TRBJ2-7; D is uncertain. From germline, CDR1 is SEHNR and CDR2 FQNEAQ (reference sequence). This CDR3 comprises 14 residues. V lost 1 base, J lost 1 base, and 8 bases lay in between.

This clone was counted between two and nine times. The chain has TRBV11-2 and TRBJ2-5; D is possibly TRBD1 (5 bases). The CDR3 is 14 residues long. V was pared by 1 base and J by 5 bases, with 11 bases between. Germline V CDR1 and CDR2: SGHAT, FQNNGV. The CDR3 DNA reads TGTGCCAGCAGCTTAGGAATAGGGGCGGAGACCCAGTACTTC. It is translated as CASSLGIGAETQYF.

This clone was seen once. The CDR3 loop is CSVRPGQSYEQYF. The CDR3 nucleotides read TGCAGCGTTCGGCCGGGACAGTCCTACGAGCAGTACTTC. This chain links TRBV29-1 with TRBJ2-7; 7 nucleotides align to TRBD1. This CDR3 has 13 amino acids. Germline CDR1 and CDR2: SQVTM and ANQGSEA. V shed 5 bases, J shed 1 base, and the junction held 5 bases outside the gene matches.

This sequence joins TRBV4-1 and TRBJ2-5; the D gene is possibly TRBD2 (5 bases). The V end was cut by 4 bases, the J end by 5 bases, with 20 bases between. This CDR3 is 16 amino acids long. Germline-derived CDR1 and CDR2 are MGHRA and YSYEKL. DNA of the CDR3: TGCGCCAGCAGCCTTAGACTATCCAAATTAGGGGAGACCCAGTACTTC. Its translation is CASSLRLSKLGETQYF.

The gene calls are TRBV29-1 and TRBJ2-5; D is undetermined. Trimming took 0 bases from V and 5 from J, leaving 7 bases between them. The CDR3 loop spans 12 amino acids. Germline V CDR1 and CDR2: SQVTM, ANQGSEA. CDR3 region: CSVEDVWETQYF. The CDR3 DNA reads as TGCAGCGTTGAAGACGTCTGGGAGACCCAGTACTTC.

The chain uses TRBV29-1 and TRBJ2-5; TRBD2 matches 7 bases. This CDR3 has 13 amino acids. Germline CDR1 and CDR2: SQVTM and ANQGSEA. The J segment lost 1 base and the V segment lost 6 bases, leaving 5 bases of the junction unmatched. The CDR3 bases are TGCAGCGTCGACCGGGGGGTCCAAGAGACCCAGTACTTC. Its protein is CSVDRGVQETQYF.

This clone showed up just once. The V gene is TRBV5-6, the J gene TRBJ2-3; D gene unclear. With 1 base removed from V and 6 bases from J, the gap between germline ends came to 9 bases. The CDR3 sequence is 13 residues long. Germline V CDR1 and CDR2: SGHDT, YYEEEE. The CDR3: CASSLWTADTQYF. CDR3 coding DNA: TGTGCCAGCAGCTTGTGGACCGCGGATACGCAGTATTTT. The whole variable domain, remainder taken from reference TRBV5-6 and TRBJ2-3, is DAGVTQSPTHLIKTRGQQVTLRCSPKSGHDTVSWYQQALGQGPQFIFQYYEEEERQRGNFPDRFSGHQFPNYSSELNVNALLLGDSALYLCASSLWTADTQYFGPGTRLTVL.

The chain carries TRBV23-1 and TRBJ2-1, with D uncertain. TRBV23-1 is flagged as an ORF with uncertain function. CDR3 length equals 16 residues. V was pared by 3 bases and J by 5 bases, with 17 bases between. The DNA of the CDR3 is TGCGCCAGCAGTCACCCGAACGGGTGTCGGGACAATGAGCAGTTCTTC. It is translated as CASSHPNGCRDNEQFF.

This clone was picked up a small number of times. Germline is not matched at one junction end, which may reflect a read error. The chain employs TRBV27 and TRBJ1-4; D call uncertain. The germline CDR1 and CDR2 sequences are MNHEY and SMNVEV (reference sequence). This CDR3 is built from 14 residues. The CDR3 region is CASSSPGLAEKLFF. The CDR3 coding sequence is TGTGCCAGTAGTTCCCCCGGACTGGCCGAAAAACTGTTTTTT. Looking up the rest from reference TRBV27 and TRBJ1-4 gives the full variable domain: EAQVTQNPRYLITVTGKKLTVTCSQNMNHEYMSWYRQDPGLGLRQIYYSMNVEVTDKGDVPEGYKVSRKEKRNFPLILESPSPNQTSLYFCASSSPGLAEKLFFGSGTQLSVL.

The chain employs TRBV29-1 and TRBJ2-5; 10 bases align to TRBD2. Germline CDR1 reads SQVTM; CDR2 reads ANQGSEA. V lost 3 bases and J lost 4; bases outside the gene matches: 8. The CDR3 spans 15 residues. CDR3 coding DNA: TGCAGCGTTGAGAAAAGCGGGGGGGCCGGAGAGACCCAGTACTTC. It yields the protein CSVEKSGGAGETQYF.

The V gene is TRBV6-5, the J gene TRBJ1-2, with a possible D match to TRBD1 (6 bases). Trimming left V 6 bases short and J 3 bases short, with 11 bases between. The CDR3 contains 13 residues. Per germline, CDR1 MNHEY and CDR2 SVGAGI. The CDR3, as DNA: TGTGCCAGCAGGGAGAGGACAGACTATGGCTACACCTTC. It codes for CASRERTDYGYTF.

Worth noting for this clone: Other DNA sequences within the sample encode an identical CDR3. The chain has TRBV11-1 and TRBJ2-7; D gene unclear. Germline V gives CDR1 SGHAT, CDR2 FQDESV (reference sequence). V was clipped by 5 bases and J by 1 base, with 9 bases between them. The CDR3 extends over 13 amino acids. The CDR3: CASSRDRSYEQYF. CDR3 DNA sequence: TGTGCCAGCAGCAGAGACCGGTCCTACGAGCAGTACTTC. Combining the CDR3 with reference TRBV11-1 and TRBJ2-7 gives the whole variable domain EAEVAQSPRYKITEKSQAVAFWCDPISGHATLYWYRQILGQGPELLVQFQDESVVDDSQLPKDRFSAERLKGVDSTLKIQPAELGDSAMYLCASSRDRSYEQYFGPGTRLTVT.